The TCR beta chain described here comes from a study of a mutant IDH1 vaccine in newly diagnosed glioma (dated by TCRdb to about 2021). Turning to the overall study: Patients were given eight vaccinations, in weeks 1, 3, 5, 7, 11, 15, 19 and 23, which matched visits V03 through V10. Before enrollment, patients had received standard therapy of radiotherapy alone, temozolomide alone, or radiochemotherapy with temozolomide; most received the combination. Of the approximately 33 treated patients, roughly 60% were male and approximately 40% were female, and a mean age of 40.4 years was recorded. Peripheral blood was collected at six visits: V03 (baseline), V05, V07, V10, V12 and V13. Longitudinal TCRB deep sequencing was performed for roughly 27 treated patients wherever samples were available for exploratory analyses. Vaccination started 4-6 weeks after radiotherapy alone, or was given together with temozolomide cycles in the groups whose treatment included chemotherapy.

Receptors were amplified or captured by the immunoSEQ multiplex PCR assay. Following the manufacturer's protocol, the hsTCRB Kit was used to amplify rearranged TCR beta chain sequences. TCRB libraries were sequenced on an Illumina MiSeq. On the study's bioinformatics: The kit vendor's proprietary platform handled demultiplexing, trimming and gene mapping. TCRdb provides this immuneACCESS table in a form limited to in-frame rearrangements. Some clones are lacking; in checked studies, under half of them reflect an unresolved V gene, and why the rest are absent is not known. V and J calls and clone size are as listed in that table; D and trimming were resolved from the DNA. This sample has about 24,000 clones in its table, and 79% of those were observed once. 6.5% to 9% of the sample comes from the top ten. This clone showed up just a few times. Its binding antigen is unknown. Base quality data are lacking; no much larger clone is found one base away.

The full study reports these points: Pseudoprogression seemed to be unrelated to changes in the top peripheral T cell clonotypes found by TCRB sequencing. Selection of PBMC samples for TCRB deep sequencing was based on availability. The authors noted that analyses of patient blood samples could not be reproduced because of sample limitations. Vaccine-induced immune responses across multiple MHC alleles were detected in 90% to 95% of patients.

This specimen's time point label, per the study, means: week 11, during vaccination. Each vaccine dose, consisting of 300 ug of a 20-mer mutant IDH1 peptide in Montanide, was administered subcutaneously with topical imiquimod. Donors had newly diagnosed WHO grade 3 or 4 IDH1-mutant astrocytomas with loss of nuclear ATRX. The samples were drawn from NOA16, a multicentre, single-arm, open-label phase I trial in Germany that tested a mutant IDH1 peptide vaccine in humans for the first time. Genomic DNA for TCRB sequencing was isolated from EDTA blood with the DNeasy Blood and Tissue Kit. The junction shows trimming of 1 base on V and 1 base on J, plus 13 bases between the germline ends. CDR1 and CDR2 were assigned from the germline V gene (reference sequence) as SEHNR and FQNEAQ. Its CDR3 holds 16 amino acids, cysteine through phenylalanine. Left in the record is the CDR3 DNA by itself, 48 bases read in frame from the first base.

The receptor was derived from a man in his forties with glioma. This chain is built from TRBV7-9 and TRBJ1-1, with the identity of the D gene unclear. The specimen was PBMCs, collected from a glioma patient whose treatment included an IDH1 peptide vaccine. The sequenced DNA: TGTGCCAGCAGCTTAGTTTTATCGGGATCGAACACTGAAGCTTTCTTT. Translated, it reads CASSLVLSGSNTEAFF.